The 8 T cell receptor beta chains reported below all come from one sample, sequenced in a study of shared clonotypes between healthy human individuals. Produced via immunoSEQ multiplex PCR; TCRdb's table is partial and in-frame only. The sample yields over a million clones, 78% seen once. Sequencing was done on a sample of memory CD4+ T cells from PBMCs. The subset denotes: CD45RA-negative fraction. These receptors were obtained from a man in his late teens or twenties in good health. Some clones in this sample may be carry-over from other donors' samples.

The CDR3 DNA follows: TGTGCCAGCACCCCCGGGGCTCCACTCTACGAGCAGTACTTC. Translation gives CASTPGAPLYEQYF. The V call is TRBV27, the J call TRBJ2-7, with D perhaps assigned TRBD1 or TRBD2 (5 bases each). This CDR3 region has 14 residues. The ends were cut back, 7 bases at V and 3 bases at J, with 16 bases in the middle. Looked up from germline, CDR1 is MNHEY and CDR2 is SMNVEV (reference sequence).

V gene TRBV30 combines with J gene TRBJ2-7; D could derive from TRBD1 or TRBD2 (6 bases each). The length of the CDR3 is 12 residues. Germline loops: CDR1 GTSNPN, CDR2 SVGIG (reference sequence). CDR3 sequence: CAGGPPSYEQYF. The DNA of the CDR3 is TGTGCTGGGGGGCCCCCCTCCTACGAGCAGTACTTC.

The sample holds a few counts of this clone. V and J are TRBV9 and TRBJ2-2; possible D gene TRBD1, 6 bases. CDR3 length equals 14 residues. Trimming took off 4 bases at V and 6 bases at J, with 13 bases between the two ends. The germline V gene has CDR1 SGDLS and CDR2 YYNGEE. The CDR3 here is CASSFTQGSGELFF. The CDR3, as DNA: TGTGCCAGCAGCTTTACCCAGGGGTCCGGGGAGCTGTTTTTT.

Points on this clone: Its ends do not fully match the called genes, so a read error is possible. The chain joins TRBV9 to TRBJ2-2; D is undetermined. CDR1 is SGDLS and CDR2 is YYNGEE in the germline V gene. The CDR3 is 14 residues long. CDR3 loop: CASSEQGPGGVLFF. CDR3 bases: TGTGCCAGCAGCGAACAAGGCCCAGGTGGGGTGCTGTTTTTT.

This chain links TRBV7-9 with TRBJ1-1, with TRBD1 matching over 7 bases. The CDR3 sequence is 14 residues long. V dropped 2 bases and J dropped 4; count of bases not matched to a gene: 4. The germline CDR1 and CDR2 sequences are SEHNR and FQNEAQ (reference sequence). CDR3 loop: CASSLRTGGTEAFF. The CDR3 coding sequence is TGTGCCAGCAGCTTAAGGACAGGAGGCACTGAAGCTTTCTTT.

V usage is TRBV15 and J usage is TRBJ2-5, with D maybe TRBD2 (7 bases). From germline, CDR1 is LNHNV and CDR2 YYDKDF (reference sequence). CDR3 size: 16 residues. Deletions cut 0 bases from V and 5 bases from J, with 16 bases between. The DNA for the CDR3 is TGTGCCACCAGCAGAGAACCCTCGGGGGGCGAGGAGACCCAGTACTTC. It specifies CATSREPSGGEETQYF.

Details on this clone: Additional DNA sequences in this sample encode the identical CDR3. This chain uses TRBV28 with TRBJ1-5; tentatively, D is TRBD1 (5 bases). CDR1 MDHEN and CDR2 SYDVKM come from the germline V gene. Between the trimmed V and J ends, which lost 8 bases and 2 bases, there was a span of 16 bases. The CDR3 extends over 15 amino acids. CDR3 coding DNA: TGTGCCAGCTCCCCGGGGGGAGGTGGCAATCAGCCCCAGCATTTT. It encodes CASSPGGGGNQPQHF.

This clone was seen a single time. The chain links TRBV6-1 to TRBJ2-2, with 11 bases that match TRBD1. The CDR3 spans 15 residues. Germline lookup yields CDR1 MNHNS and CDR2 SASEGT. V was clipped by 8 bases and J by 4 bases; unmatched bases: 6. CDR3 nucleotide sequence: TGTGCCAGCGGTACCGGGACAGGGGGCACCGGGGAGCTGTTTTTT. Protein sequence: CASGTGTGGTGELFF.